A single sample gave rise to the 30 T cell receptor beta chains below, sequenced in a study of blood T cell repertoires in COVID-19. Clones were sequenced by immunoSEQ multiplex PCR, and TCRdb holds only the in-frame ones, with some missing. The sample includes under 200,000 clones, approximately 80% of them seen just once. Sequenced sample: PBMCs or T cells enriched from blood (not recorded which). Receptors originate from a woman in her fifties or sixties with acute COVID-19.

V is TRBV11-2 and J is TRBJ2-2, with a tentative D call TRBD2 (6 bases). Trimming took 5 bases from V and 5 from J, leaving 15 bases between them. This CDR3 comprises 15 residues. CDR1 is SGHAT and CDR2 is FQNNGV in the germline V gene. The CDR3 is CASSRLSGGTGELFF. CDR3 DNA: TGTGCCAGCAGCCGTTTGTCTGGGGGGACCGGGGAGCTGTTTTTT.

V usage is TRBV11-2 and J usage is TRBJ2-7, with a weak D call TRBD1 (5 bases). The germline V gene has CDR1 SGHAT and CDR2 FQNNGV. V was shortened by 3 bases and J by 3 bases, with 12 bases between the two germline ends. This CDR3 comprises 14 residues. CDR3 in DNA: TGTGCCAGCAGCTTCCCCGCCAGGGACTACGAGCAGTACTTC. Translation: CASSFPARDYEQYF.

This clone has a handful of counts. The chain is built from TRBV4-1 and TRBJ1-5, with D possibly TRBD1 on 6 matching bases. V gave up 4 bases and J gave up 1 base, with 23 bases separating them. Germline CDR1 and CDR2: MGHRA and YSYEKL. This CDR3 is built from 19 residues. CDR3 in amino acids: CASSRSQSGGLGSNQPQHF. The CDR3 DNA reads as TGCGCCAGCAGCCGCTCCCAATCGGGGGGGCTGGGGAGCAATCAGCCCCAGCATTTT.

The rearrangement uses TRBV18 and TRBJ2-3; D is perhaps TRBD2 (5 bases). This CDR3 contains 15 residues. The V gene's germline CDR1 is KGHSH and CDR2 LQKENI. The V and J ends lost 5 bases and 0 bases respectively, with 12 bases between them. This CDR3 reads CASSGVDSSTDTQYF. CDR3 bases: TGTGCCAGCTCAGGGGTGGACTCGAGCACAGATACGCAGTATTTT.

CDR3 residues: CATSRDGAGYTF. The CDR3, as DNA: TGTGCCACCAGCAGAGATGGGGCCGGCTACACCTTC. The rearrangement uses TRBV15 and TRBJ1-2, with D possibly being TRBD1 (5 bases). Trimming removed 0 bases at V and 8 bases at J, with 7 bases between. CDR1 LNHNV and CDR2 YYDKDF come from the germline V gene (reference sequence). CDR3 length: 12 amino acids.

This clone has only a few counts. This chain links TRBV2 with TRBJ1-6, with D perhaps TRBD1 (5 bases). Germline V gene data show CDR1 as SNHLY and CDR2 as FYNNEI. This CDR3 spans 14 amino acids. Trimming took 3 bases from V and 7 from J, leaving 10 bases between them. CDR3 nucleotide sequence: TGTGCCAGCAGTGAGGGGGGATCCAATTCACCCCTCCACTTT. It translates to CASSEGGSNSPLHF. The full variable domain, in which reference TRBV2 and TRBJ1-6 provide the parts outside the CDR3, is EPEVTQTPSHQVTQMGQEVILRCVPISNHLYFYWYRQILGQKVEFLVSFYNNEISEKSEIFDDQFSVERPDGSNFTLKIRSTKLEDSAMYFCASSEGGSNSPLHFGNGTRLTVT.

This chain links TRBV19 with TRBJ2-2, with 12 bases identical to TRBD2. This CDR3 is 18 amino acids long. The V gene's germline CDR1 is LNHDA and CDR2 SQIVND (reference sequence). V gave up 3 bases and J gave up 7 bases; unmatched junction bases: 12. The CDR3 region has the DNA TGTGCCAGTAGTATTGGGCTAGCGGGGGGGCACCGTGACGGGGAGCTGTTTTTT. Residues: CASSIGLAGGHRDGELFF.

The V gene is TRBV2, the J gene TRBJ1-4; 9 nucleotides match TRBD1. Germline loops: CDR1 SNHLY, CDR2 FYNNEI. There are 14 residues in the CDR3. V lost 6 bases to trimming and J lost 8 bases; unmatched junction nucleotides: 7. As DNA, the CDR3 is TGTGCCAGCAGATACAGGGGGCAATACGAAAAACTGTTTTTT. Translated, it gives CASRYRGQYEKLFF.

The chain recombines TRBV18 with TRBJ2-2, with D possibly TRBD2 on 7 matching bases. The V and J ends lost 6 bases and 4 bases respectively, with 21 bases between them. CDR1 and CDR2 (germline): KGHSH, LQKENI. This CDR3 is built from 17 residues. The CDR3 DNA follows: TGTGCCAGCTCCCCCCCGCGGGGGCAGGCGGGCACCGGGGAGCTGTTTTTT. Protein sequence: CASSPPRGQAGTGELFF.

This chain joins TRBV4-1 and TRBJ1-1; 11 nucleotides match TRBD1. Trimming cost V 1 base and J 4 bases; bases outside gene matches: 5. The germline gives CDR1 MGHRA, CDR2 YSYEKL. The length of the CDR3 is 16 residues. In DNA, the CDR3 is TGCGCCAGCAGCCAAGGGACAGGGGGCTGGGGCACTGAAGCTTTCTTT. Translation: CASSQGTGGWGTEAFF.

The CDR3 coding sequence is TGTGCCACTACCTGGCGTCCCCTAGGTAATCAGCCCCAGCATTTT. Translation gives CATTWRPLGNQPQHF. The chain employs TRBV28 and TRBJ1-5; D is undetermined. The CDR3 is 15 residues long. CDR1 MDHEN and CDR2 SYDVKM come from the germline V gene. Between the trimmed V and J ends, which lost 10 bases and 4 bases, there was a span of 20 bases.

The sample holds a few counts of this clone. The CDR3 DNA is TGTGCCAGCAGCTTAAAGACTAGCGGGACCTCGGATACGCAGTATTTT. It translates to CASSLKTSGTSDTQYF. The chain carries TRBV7-9 and TRBJ2-3; TRBD2 agrees at 11 bases. Germline V gene lookup returns CDR1 SEHNR and CDR2 FQNEAQ (reference sequence). The CDR3 sequence is 16 residues long. V shed 2 bases, J shed 6 bases, and the junction held 7 bases outside the gene matches. Combining the CDR3 with reference TRBV7-9 and TRBJ2-3 gives the whole variable domain DTGVSQNPRHKITKRGQNVTFRCDPISEHNRLYWYRQTLGQGPEFLTYFQNEAQLEKSRLLSDRFSAERPKGSFSTLEIQRTEQGDSAMYLCASSLKTSGTSDTQYFGPGTRLTVL.

The chain combines TRBV5-1 with TRBJ2-3; D is possibly TRBD2 (6 bases). The CDR3 contains 16 residues. Germline V gene lookup returns CDR1 SGHRS and CDR2 YFSETQ. Trimming removed 4 bases at V and 6 bases at J, with 21 bases between. DNA for the CDR3: TGCGCCAGCAGCAGGTTCTGGGACTCCGAGGGGGATACGCAGTATTTT. It codes for CASSRFWDSEGDTQYF.

This clone showed up just once. The V call is TRBV4-2, the J call TRBJ1-2; D may be TRBD1 (5 bases). Germline V gene data show CDR1 as LGHNA and CDR2 as YNFKEQ. The germline V and J ends were trimmed by 0 bases and 2 bases, with 10 bases remaining between them. This CDR3 is built from 15 residues. CDR3 sequence: CASSQDPTANYGYTF. CDR3 sequence (DNA): TGTGCCAGCAGCCAAGACCCGACAGCAAACTATGGCTACACCTTC.

The genes are TRBV24-1 and TRBJ2-5; possibly TRBD1 for D (6 bases). The CDR3 has 14 residues. Trimming took off 1 base at V and 4 bases at J, with 9 bases between the two ends. Per the germline V gene, CDR1 is KGHDR and CDR2 is SFDVKD. CDR3 in amino acids: CATSDLPGAETQYF. DNA of the CDR3: TGTGCCACCAGTGATTTACCAGGGGCAGAGACCCAGTACTTC.

V is TRBV19 and J is TRBJ1-3, with D possibly matching TRBD1 (5 bases). The CDR3 length is 13 residues. V was cut by 10 bases and J by 0 bases, with 10 bases left in between. CDR1 and CDR2 from the germline V gene are LNHDA and SQIVND (reference sequence). The CDR3 DNA is TGTGCCATACACACAGGCTCTGGAAACACCATATATTTT. It encodes CAIHTGSGNTIYF.

The rearrangement uses TRBV10-3 and TRBJ1-6, with D possibly matching TRBD1 (5 bases). The CDR3 runs to 14 residues. Germline CDR1 is ENHRY and CDR2 is SYGVKD. V lost 6 bases, J lost 9 bases, and 15 bases lay in between. In nucleotides, the CDR3 is TGTGCCATCAGGGCGGGACCGGGGAGTTCACCCCTCCACTTT. Its translation is CAIRAGPGSSPLHF.

This clone was found once. CDR3 in DNA: TGCGCCAGCAGTGACCGGGACAGGCTGTACAAGCAGTACGTC. This translates into CASSDRDRLYKQYV. V gene TRBV10-1 combines with J gene TRBJ2-7, with 8 bases lining up with TRBD1. The germline CDR1 and CDR2 sequences are WNHNN and SYGVQD (reference sequence). V was clipped by 3 bases and J by 8 bases; unmatched bases: 9. The CDR3 spans 14 residues.

V is TRBV7-8 and J is TRBJ1-5; possibly TRBD1 for D (5 bases). The CDR3 has 13 amino acids. V was shortened by 9 bases and J by 3 bases, with 12 bases between the two germline ends. Germline lookup yields CDR1 SGHVS and CDR2 FQNEAQ. The CDR3 nucleotides are TGTGCCAGTGTCCGGGGGGTCAATCAGCCCCAGCATTTT. Amino acids: CASVRGVNQPQHF.

This clone was counted once. The chain joins TRBV5-1 to TRBJ1-2; D call uncertain. This CDR3 has 14 amino acids. V was shortened by 0 bases and J by 2 bases, with 8 bases between the two germline ends. Germline CDR1 reads SGHRS; CDR2 reads YFSETQ. The CDR3 region has the DNA TGCGCCAGCAGCTTGGTTCAGTCAAACTATGGCTACACCTTC. Amino acid sequence: CASSLVQSNYGYTF.

This sequence joins TRBV9 and TRBJ2-6; D uncertain. V lost 4 bases and J lost 4, with 18 bases in between. The CDR3 totals 17 residues. The germline gives CDR1 SGDLS, CDR2 YYNGEE. The DNA for the CDR3 is TGTGCCAGCAGCCCCACCCCGACCAGGTCCGGGGCCAACGTCCTGACTTTC. Its protein product is CASSPTPTRSGANVLTF.

The V gene is TRBV5-1, the J gene TRBJ2-7; TRBD2 agrees at 10 bases. CDR3 length equals 15 residues. V lost 1 base and J lost 0; bases outside the gene matches: 1. The germline CDR1 and CDR2 sequences are SGHRS and YFSETQ. Written as DNA, the CDR3 is TGCGCCAGCAGCTTGCTAGCGGGGGACTCCTACGAGCAGTACGTC. This sequence encodes CASSLLAGDSYEQYV.

The rearrangement links TRBV2 to TRBJ1-5, with D maybe TRBD1 (5 bases). V lost 8 bases and J 4 bases, leaving 12 bases between the germline ends. Germline V gene data show CDR1 as SNHLY and CDR2 as FYNNEI. The CDR3 has 13 amino acids. The CDR3 reads CASFRQLNQPQHF. The CDR3 coding sequence is TGTGCCAGCTTTCGACAGTTGAATCAGCCCCAGCATTTT.

The table lists this clone with a few counts. The chain couples TRBV7-8 to TRBJ1-1; tentative D call: TRBD1 (6 bases). V was clipped by 3 bases and J by 5 bases, with 13 bases between them. The CDR3 totals 14 residues. Germline V CDR1 and CDR2: SGHVS, FQNEAQ. The CDR3 DNA reads TGTGCCAGCAGCTTTGTACAGGGAAATACTGAAGCTTTCTTT. Translated, it gives CASSFVQGNTEAFF.

The genes are TRBV5-4 and TRBJ2-2, with a weak D call TRBD1 (7 bases). Germline CDR1 is SGHNT and CDR2 is YYREEE (reference sequence). Trimming cost V 0 bases and J 8 bases, with 14 bases left between them. The CDR3 is 15 amino acids. CDR3 amino acids: CASSLVQGGVGELFF. As DNA, the CDR3 is TGTGCCAGCAGCTTGGTCCAGGGGGGAGTTGGGGAGCTGTTTTTT.

J is TRBJ2-1 and V is TRBV6-2 or TRBV6-3; 9 bases are shared with TRBD2. V shed 1 base and J 9 bases; nucleotides not matched to a gene: 7. The germline gives CDR1 MNHEY, CDR2 SVGEGT. The CDR3 contains 15 residues. This chain's CDR3 is CASSYWGGRAGEQFF. The CDR3 coding sequence is TGTGCCAGCAGTTACTGGGGCGGGAGGGCCGGTGAGCAGTTCTTC.

J is TRBJ2-2 and V is TRBV9; 9 bases map to TRBD1. The V and J ends lost 3 bases and 4 bases, in that order; junction bases with no gene match: 1. Per germline, CDR1 SGDLS and CDR2 YYNGEE. The CDR3 has 14 amino acids. The CDR3 here is CASSATGGTGELFF. CDR3 nucleotide sequence: TGTGCCAGCAGCGCGACAGGGGGCACCGGGGAGCTGTTTTTT.

V and J are TRBV5-1 and TRBJ1-1; weak D call: TRBD1 (5 bases). Germline assignment: CDR1 SGHRS and CDR2 YFSETQ. The CDR3 is 14 amino acids. Trimming removed 3 bases at V and 3 bases at J, with 12 bases between. The chain's CDR3 is CASSYSRGDTEAFF. The DNA of the CDR3 is TGCGCCAGCAGCTACAGCCGGGGGGACACTGAAGCTTTCTTT.

The CDR3 here is CASREAGVLNTEAFF. The DNA for the CDR3 is TGTGCCAGCAGGGAAGCAGGGGTATTGAACACTGAAGCTTTCTTT. The rearrangement joins TRBV3-1 (or the pseudogene TRBV3-2) to TRBJ1-1; perhaps TRBD1 as D (6 bases). V lost 6 bases, J lost 0 bases, and 14 bases lay in between. The CDR3 totals 15 residues. Germline-derived CDR1 and CDR2 are LGHDT and YNNKEL (reference sequence).

The chain employs TRBV2 and TRBJ2-4; possibly TRBD2 for D (5 bases). Trimming left V 11 bases short and J 0 bases short, with 14 bases between. Germline lookup yields CDR1 SNHLY and CDR2 FYNNEI. The CDR3 totals 14 residues. The CDR3 nucleotides read TGTGCCCTTAAAGAGAGGGCAGCCAAAAACATTCAGTACTTC. Protein sequence: CALKERAAKNIQYF.